The TCR beta chain described here comes from a study of OX40 agonist ivuxolimab in advanced cancers. Study summary: Patients were about 83% male with ages roughly 20 to 90, mean about 65. Prior therapy, whether anti-PD-1, anti-PD-L1 or anti-CTLA-4, was allowed, and more than 35% had some.

With regard to this clone: Its antigen is not known.

Germline CDR1 reads SEHNR; CDR2 reads FQNEAQ (reference sequence). V dropped 6 bases and J dropped 2 bases, with 9 bases sitting between them. The CDR3 sequence is 13 residues long. General observations from the study: The specificity for antigen of the expanded peripheral T cells was not determined.

Generated by immunoSEQ multiplex PCR, the TCRdb table keeps only in-frame clones and is missing some. This sample has about 43,000 clones, with approximately 91% found just once. This clonotype was sampled from an adult with an advanced solid tumor such as melanoma, head and neck, liver or kidney cancer. This chain uses TRBV7-9 with TRBJ2-3; no reliable D call. The sequences come from CD4+ or CD8+ T cells sorted from blood, collected in a trial of the OX40 agonist ivuxolimab. CDR3: CASSPNLTDTQYF. CDR3 sequence (DNA): TGTGCCAGCAGTCCCAACCTCACAGATACGCAGTATTTT.